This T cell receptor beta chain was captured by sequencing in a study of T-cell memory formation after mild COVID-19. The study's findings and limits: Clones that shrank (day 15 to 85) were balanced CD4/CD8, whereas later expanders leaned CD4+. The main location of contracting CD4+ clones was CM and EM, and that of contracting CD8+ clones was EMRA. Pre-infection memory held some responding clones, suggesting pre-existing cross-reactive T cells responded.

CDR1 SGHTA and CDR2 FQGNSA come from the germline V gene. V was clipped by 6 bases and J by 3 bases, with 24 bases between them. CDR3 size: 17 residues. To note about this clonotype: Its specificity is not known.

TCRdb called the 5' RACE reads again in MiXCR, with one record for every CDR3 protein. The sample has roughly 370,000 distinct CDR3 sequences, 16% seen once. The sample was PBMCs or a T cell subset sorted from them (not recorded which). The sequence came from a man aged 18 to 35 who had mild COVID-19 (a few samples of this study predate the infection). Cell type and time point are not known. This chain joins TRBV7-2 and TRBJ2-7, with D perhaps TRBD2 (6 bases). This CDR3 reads CASSNSGPLGGLYEQYF. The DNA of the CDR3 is TGTGCCAGCAGTAATTCGGGACCCCTGGGGGGTCTCTACGAGCAGTACTTC.